This section outlines one TCR beta chain sequence together with its context. Its antigen is currently unknown. 60 Vbeta and 13 Jbeta primers were used in PCR. Sequenced by immunoSEQ multiplex PCR; TCRdb stores in-frame clones only, minus some. The sample includes 250,000 to 350,000 clones, about nine tenths seen only once; the top ten take around 3.7%. This sample was taken from a study of cytomegalovirus exposure and HLA in healthy donors. Overall study results and limits: The study recorded 160 or so TCR beta chains that were cytomegalovirus-associated. Relative to the approximately 700-donor mean, N-insertions were reportedly fewer in an Asian-associated ancestry cluster in a later analysis.

Germline assignment: CDR1 SNHLY and CDR2 FYNNEI. The length of the CDR3 is 16 residues. V lost 2 bases and J 0 bases, leaving 13 bases between the germline ends. This rearrangement joins TRBV2 to TRBJ1-1; TRBD1 might be the D (6 bases). The source material was PBMCs. This TCR was sampled from a man aged 35 to 55 in good health and CMV-seropositive. CDR3 amino acids: CASSERGGAMNTEAFF. The CDR3 region has the DNA TGTGCCAGCAGTGAAAGGGGGGGCGCCATGAACACTGAAGCTTTCTTT.